Listed below are T cell receptor beta chains from one sample, sequenced in a study of blood T cells in healthy people across ages. TCRdb called the 5' RACE reads again in MiXCR, with one record for every CDR3 protein. This sample has almost 550,000 distinct CDR3 sequences, with 24% found just once. Separately, the same data were catalogued under a study of T cells of mothers and their children.

The sample was blood. The receptors originated from a boy younger than 18 in good health. Each CDR3 is given with its conserved first and last residue. The D gene is left open where the match is weak. Clone sizes are given selectively: once, few, many, or a class where the clone is expanded.

TRBJ2-7	TRBV4-3	-	TRBD2	CASSQVYGTSGSYEQYF	TGCGCCAGCAGCCAAGTTTACGGGACTAGCGGGAGCTACGAGCAGTACTTC
TRBJ2-2	TRBV11-2	few	-	CASSLESLPTGELFF	TGTGCCAGCAGCTTAGAGTCGCTGCCCACCGGGGAGCTGTTTTTT
TRBJ2-2	TRBV20-1	few	-	CSANTAGATGELFF	TGCAGTGCAAACACGGCAGGGGCCACCGGGGAGCTGTTTTTT
TRBJ2-7	TRBV28	few	-	CASSDPGLNYEQHF	TGTGCCAGCAGCGACCCGGGACTTAACTACGAGCAGCACTTC
TRBJ2-5	TRBV7-2	few	TRBD2	CASSPGLAGVRQETQYF	TGTGCCAGCAGCCCGGGACTAGCGGGAGTGCGGCAAGAGACCCAGTACTTC
TRBJ2-7	TRBV4-1	few	-	CASSHGLDPYYEQYF	TGCGCCAGCAGCCACGGACTCGATCCTTACTACGAGCAGTACTTC
TRBJ2-1	TRBV5-1	-	TRBD2	CASSASTSGGEQFF	TGCGCCAGCAGCGCCTCGACTAGCGGGGGAGAGCAGTTCTTC
TRBJ2-7	TRBV7-2	few	-	CASSLFRADEQYF	TGTGCCAGCAGCTTATTTAGGGCGGACGAGCAGTACTTC
TRBJ2-1	TRBV20-1	few	TRBD2	CSASWLSGRSNEQFF	TGCAGTGCTAGTTGGTTGAGCGGGAGGTCAAATGAGCAGTTCTTC
TRBJ2-4	TRBV3-1	-	TRBD2	CASSQDWSSGKYF	TGTGCCAGCAGCCAAGATTGGTCCAGCGGGAAGTACTTC